This T cell receptor (beta chain) is from a study of identical twins. One entry per CDR3 protein results from TCRdb running MiXCR on the 5' RACE reads. The sample consists of about 490,000 distinct CDR3 sequences, approximately 14% of them appearing once. This CDR3 has 16 residues. Germline trimming cut 2 bases from V and 6 bases from J; bases unmatched to any gene: 6. Germline assignment: CDR1 SGHAT and CDR2 FQNNGV. In addition, the sample was reused for a study of yellow fever vaccine responses in identical twins.

Sample: CD4+ T cells sorted from blood. The rearrangement links TRBV11-2 to TRBJ2-3; TRBD2 matches at 12 bases. This clonotype originated in a woman between 18 and 29 years old in good health. The CDR3 DNA reads as TGTGCCAGCAGCTTAAAACTAGCGGGGGGCGCGGATACGCAGTATTTT. Its protein is CASSLKLAGGADTQYF.